These 27 T cell receptor beta chains were all obtained from the same sample, sequenced in a study of blood T cell repertoires in COVID-19. Some clones are missing from TCRdb's copy, which holds only in-frame ones; the method was immunoSEQ multiplex PCR. The sample shows approximately 100,000 clones, roughly 84% of them seen only once. Sequenced material: peripheral blood. The receptors were sampled from a man in his sixties with acute or convalescent COVID-19.

The chain links TRBV6-1 to TRBJ1-2; D remains unclear. This CDR3 comprises 17 residues. V shed 4 bases and J shed 2 bases, with 20 bases lying between them. The germline V gene encodes CDR1 MNHNS and CDR2 SASEGT. CDR3 nucleotides: TGTGCCAGCAGTGCGGGGAGCAGCCCGCTTCGAAACTATGGCTACACCTTC. Translating it yields CASSAGSSPLRNYGYTF.

The rearrangement links TRBV2 to TRBJ2-7, with 9 bases aligning to TRBD1. The V gene end was trimmed by 10 bases and the J gene end by 1 base; junction bases not matched to a gene: 5. Germline V CDR1 and CDR2: SNHLY, FYNNEI. CDR3 length equals 13 residues. CDR3 sequence reads: CATRTGVSYEQYF. As DNA, the CDR3 is TGTGCCACCAGGACAGGGGTTTCCTACGAGCAGTACTTC.

The genes are TRBV7-2 and TRBJ1-4; TRBD1 matches at 8 bases. The J segment lost 12 bases and the V segment lost 6 bases, leaving 15 bases of the junction unmatched. Germline CDR1 and CDR2: SGHTA and FQGNSA. The CDR3 has 15 amino acids. CDR3 in DNA: TGTGCCAGCAGTCCCCGAGGGACAGGTAATCGGGAACTGTTTTTT. Amino acid sequence: CASSPRGTGNRELFF.

This clone has a single count. The V and J genes are TRBV6-5 and TRBJ1-1; 7 bases align to TRBD1. Per germline, CDR1 MNHEY and CDR2 SVGAGI. CDR3 length equals 16 residues. V was pared by 2 bases and J by 1 base, with 7 bases of the junction left unmatched. The CDR3 coding sequence is TGTGCCAGCAGTTACCCAAAAGGACAGGAGAACACTGAAGCTTTCTTT. It translates to CASSYPKGQENTEAFF.

This chain uses TRBV5-1 with TRBJ1-1; no clear D. The CDR3 is 12 residues long. The germline V gene has CDR1 SGHRS and CDR2 YFSETQ. Trimming shortened V by 2 bases and J by 3 bases, and 5 bases separated the two germline ends. CDR3: CASSFSDTEAFF. The CDR3 DNA follows: TGCGCCAGCAGCTTTTCAGACACTGAAGCTTTCTTT.

This chain links TRBV3-1 (or the pseudogene TRBV3-2) with TRBJ1-2; D is perhaps TRBD1 (5 bases). Trimming removed 1 base at V and 2 bases at J, with 11 bases between. CDR1 and CDR2 from the germline V gene are LGHDT and YNNKEL (reference sequence). This CDR3 comprises 15 residues. The CDR3: CASSQGAGVNYGYTF. In DNA, the CDR3 is TGTGCCAGCAGCCAAGGGGCGGGGGTAAACTATGGCTACACCTTC.

This clone appeared once. The chain joins TRBV6-5 to TRBJ1-6, with 8 bases matching TRBD1. The J segment lost 5 bases and the V segment lost 4 bases, leaving 4 bases of the junction unmatched. The CDR3 loop spans 15 amino acids. The V gene's germline CDR1 is MNHEY and CDR2 SVGAGI. The CDR3 protein is CASSFRQGHNSPLHF. The CDR3, as DNA: TGTGCCAGCAGTTTCCGACAGGGGCATAATTCACCCCTCCACTTT.

The rearrangement joins TRBV15 to TRBJ2-5, with D maybe TRBD2 (6 bases). Trimming left V 3 bases short and J 2 bases short, with 16 bases between. CDR1 and CDR2 from the germline V gene are LNHNV and YYDKDF (reference sequence). The CDR3 is 16 amino acids. The CDR3 DNA reads as TGTGCCACCAGCAGGGGAGGCGGAGGGGCGCAAGAGACCCAGTACTTC. Its translation: CATSRGGGGAQETQYF.

The chain carries TRBV24-1 and TRBJ2-2; 9 nucleotides line up with TRBD2. This CDR3 has 23 residues. Trimming took 5 bases from V and 3 from J; bases not matched to a gene: 27. Germline V CDR1 and CDR2: KGHDR, SFDVKD. This chain's CDR3 is CATSGPNVWASLGGGADTGELFF. The CDR3 DNA reads TGTGCCACCAGTGGGCCAAATGTGTGGGCAAGTCTTGGCGGGGGGGCCGACACCGGGGAGCTGTTTTTT.

V usage is TRBV5-8 and J usage is TRBJ1-1; no firm D call. Germline CDR1 reads SGHTS; CDR2 reads YDEGEE. CDR3 length equals 13 residues. Trimming took 5 bases from V and 6 from J, leaving 14 bases between them. CDR3 bases: TGTGCCAGCAGACGGGCCAACGGGGCTGAAGCTTTCTTT. It yields the protein CASRRANGAEAFF.

The chain links TRBV9 to TRBJ1-5; D is undetermined. V lost 6 bases to trimming and J lost 2 bases, with 9 bases between them. Germline lookup yields CDR1 SGDLS and CDR2 YYNGEE. The CDR3 has 13 amino acids. CDR3 sequence reads: CASTVYGNQPQHF. CDR3 in DNA: TGTGCCAGCACGGTTTACGGCAATCAGCCCCAGCATTTT.

This clone was seen only a few times. The chain links TRBV7-3 to TRBJ2-3; tentatively, D is TRBD1 (6 bases). CDR3 length: 17 residues. Germline V gene lookup returns CDR1 SGHTA and CDR2 FQGTGA. Trimming pared 0 bases from V and 2 bases from J, leaving 15 bases between. The CDR3 sequence: CASSLTSRGSLTDTQYF. The CDR3 DNA reads TGTGCCAGCAGCTTAACGTCCAGGGGATCCCTCACAGATACGCAGTATTTT.

This clone showed up just once. This sequence joins TRBV10-2 and TRBJ1-5, with 9 bases fitting TRBD1. V lost 5 bases to trimming and J lost 2 bases; unmatched junction nucleotides: 4. CDR1 is WSHSY, CDR2 SAAADI, per germline. The CDR3 runs to 15 residues. CDR3: CASSKGQGGNQPQHF. For the CDR3, the DNA is TGCGCCAGCAGTAAGGGACAGGGTGGCAATCAGCCCCAGCATTTT.

The rearrangement joins TRBV11-2 to TRBJ2-5; 12 bases match TRBD1. The junction had 17 bases not matched to a gene; V was cut back by 5 bases and J by 4 bases. Germline loops: CDR1 SGHAT, CDR2 FQNNGV. The CDR3 length is 19 residues. CDR3 bases: TGTGCCAGCAGCGCTACCGGGACAGGGGGCAAAAGGACAAGAGAGACCCAGTACTTC. It specifies CASSATGTGGKRTRETQYF.

The genes are TRBV12-3 or TRBV12-4 and TRBJ2-5; 8 bases map to TRBD1. CDR3 length equals 13 residues. Unmatched junction bases numbered 4, after V lost 6 bases and J lost 4 bases. CDR3 sequence reads: CASSKDRAETQYF. CDR3 bases: TGTGCCAGCAGCAAGGACAGGGCAGAGACCCAGTACTTC.

The V gene is TRBV19, the J gene TRBJ1-1; D perhaps matches TRBD1 (6 bases). V gave up 5 bases and J gave up 5 bases, with 15 bases separating them. This CDR3 region has 14 residues. The germline CDR1 and CDR2 sequences are LNHDA and SQIVND (reference sequence). This CDR3 is CASSVTGSGTEAFF. CDR3 coding DNA: TGTGCCAGTAGTGTCACAGGGAGTGGAACTGAAGCTTTCTTT.

This sequence joins TRBV6-5 and TRBJ1-5, with a possible D match to TRBD1 (5 bases). Deletions cut 6 bases from V and 0 bases from J, with 12 bases between. The CDR3 has 15 amino acids. Germline V gene lookup returns CDR1 MNHEY and CDR2 SVGAGI. The chain's CDR3 is CASRAGGYSNQPQHF. In nucleotides, the CDR3 is TGTGCCAGCAGGGCTGGGGGGTATAGCAATCAGCCCCAGCATTTT.

The rearrangement uses TRBV15 and TRBJ2-3, with D perhaps TRBD1 (5 bases). CDR1 is LNHNV and CDR2 is YYDKDF in the germline V gene (reference sequence). The V end was cut by 3 bases, the J end by 1 base, with 11 bases between. This CDR3 contains 15 residues. CDR3 nucleotide sequence: TGTGCCACCAGCAGTAGGTTCAGGGGCACAGATACGCAGTATTTT. Translating it yields CATSSRFRGTDTQYF.

The chain combines TRBV19 with TRBJ2-5, with 9 bases identical to TRBD2. From germline, CDR1 is LNHDA and CDR2 SQIVND (reference sequence). The CDR3 extends over 14 amino acids. V gave up 3 bases and J gave up 5 bases; unmatched junction bases: 4. In nucleotides, the CDR3 is TGTGCCAGTAGTATCAGCGGGGGGTTCGAGACCCAGTACTTC. Its translation is CASSISGGFETQYF.

This sequence joins TRBV29-1 and TRBJ2-2; weak D call: TRBD1 (5 bases). Trimming left V 4 bases short and J 2 bases short, with 11 bases between. Per germline, CDR1 SQVTM and CDR2 ANQGSEA. The CDR3 length is 14 residues. The CDR3: CSVVGQGNTGELFF. The DNA for the CDR3 is TGCAGCGTTGTAGGGCAGGGAAACACCGGGGAGCTGTTTTTT.

This chain uses TRBV5-1 with TRBJ1-2, with D possibly TRBD1 on 5 matching bases. Trimming removed 4 bases from V and 0 bases from J, with 19 bases in between. Germline V CDR1 and CDR2: SGHRS, YFSETQ. The CDR3 contains 17 residues. CDR3 bases: TGCGCCAGCAGCGATGACGGTCAGGGAACAACTAACTATGGCTACACCTTC. It encodes CASSDDGQGTTNYGYTF.

The DNA of the CDR3 is TGTGCCAGCAGTCTGGCTAATTCACCCCTCCACTTT. This sequence encodes CASSLANSPLHF. The chain has TRBV28 and TRBJ1-6; D not resolved. Germline CDR1 reads MDHEN; CDR2 reads SYDVKM. This CDR3 has 12 residues. V shed 5 bases and J shed 6 bases, with 5 bases lying between them.

The genes are TRBV24-1 and TRBJ2-1; the match to TRBD2 covers 8 bases. V lost 9 bases, J lost 5 bases, and 11 bases stayed unmatched. Germline values: CDR1 KGHDR, CDR2 SFDVKD. The CDR3 is made up of 15 amino acids. The CDR3 loop is CATDNGGATNNEQFF. The CDR3 nucleotides are TGTGCCACCGACAACGGGGGGGCAACCAACAATGAGCAGTTCTTC.

This chain connects TRBV4-3 to TRBJ2-3, with a weak D call TRBD2 (6 bases). V lost 4 bases to trimming and J lost 4 bases, with 15 bases between them. The CDR3 has 15 amino acids. Per the germline V gene, CDR1 is LGHNA and CDR2 is YSLEER. CDR3 DNA sequence: TGCGCCAGCAGCCGACGCCGGGGCGGGGCAGATACGCAGTATTTT. Its protein product is CASSRRRGGADTQYF.

The chain combines TRBV25-1 with TRBJ2-2; 8 nucleotides line up with TRBD1. Looked up from germline, CDR1 is MGHDK and CDR2 is SYGVNS. V shed 4 bases and J 3 bases; nucleotides not matched to a gene: 1. The CDR3 covers 14 residues. This CDR3 reads CASSAGGDTGELFF. In DNA form, the CDR3 reads TGTGCCAGCAGTGCAGGGGGCGACACCGGGGAGCTGTTTTTT.

The rearrangement uses TRBV3-1 (or the pseudogene TRBV3-2) and TRBJ1-2; 9 bases are shared with TRBD1. Germline trimming cut 3 bases from V and 4 bases from J; bases unmatched to any gene: 3. There are 14 residues in the CDR3. Germline CDR1 and CDR2: LGHDT and YNNKEL (reference sequence). The CDR3 is CASSQTGQGYGYTF. The CDR3 DNA sequence: TGTGCCAGCAGCCAGACGGGACAGGGCTATGGCTACACCTTC.

This chain uses TRBV6-5 with TRBJ1-2; TRBD1 agrees at 8 bases. Germline V gene data show CDR1 as MNHEY and CDR2 as SVGAGI. The CDR3 contains 16 residues. With 2 bases clipped from V and 4 bases from J, the junction kept 9 bases outside the gene matches. CDR3 in DNA: TGTGCCAGCAGTTACCGCCCCCAGGGGGCTGGCTATGGCTACACCTTC. Translation: CASSYRPQGAGYGYTF.